This T cell receptor beta chain comes out of a study of blood T cell repertoires in COVID-19. Study as a whole: Some COVID-19 samples were acute and others convalescent; all came from the United States, Italy and Spain. T cells, B-cell-depleted T cells, or PBMCs supplied cDNA or gDNA.

Original processing methods: From reference gene primer amplification, estimates of nucleated cell counts were derived. Profiling relied on immunoSEQ multiplex PCR, and the TCRdb table lists in-frame clones only, not all of them. V and J calls and clone size are as listed in that table; D and trimming were resolved from the DNA. Of 100,000 or so clones in the sample, approximately 90% were seen once. Sequenced material: peripheral blood. The TCR sequence derives from a human donor with active COVID-19. The donor label of this sample is uncertain.

The CDR3 loop reads CASSLQYNRYGYTF. The CDR3 coding sequence is TGTGCCAGCTCACTACAGTACAACCGCTATGGCTACACCTTC. This chain uses TRBV18 with TRBJ1-2; D unclear. The CDR3 is made up of 14 amino acids. Trimming cost V 4 bases and J 4 bases, with 13 bases left between them. Germline CDR1 and CDR2: KGHSH and LQKENI.